These 23 T cell receptor beta chains originate from one sample sequenced in a study of shared T cell receptors in the human thymus. Sequencing used immunoSEQ multiplex PCR; TCRdb keeps in-frame clones, though not all of them. This sample has hundreds of thousands of clones, with 70% to 90% found just once. These same records also appear under a second study, on human thymus T cells.

The sequenced sample was thymocytes. The source is a boy in the first two years of life with a congenital heart defect.

The chain recombines TRBV5-1 with TRBJ2-4, with D tentatively TRBD1 (5 bases). CDR3 size: 17 residues. The germline V gene encodes CDR1 SGHRS and CDR2 YFSETQ. V was shortened by 1 base and J by 6 bases, with 20 bases between the two germline ends. CDR3 amino acids: CASSLTADVGHGNIQYF. The CDR3 nucleotides are TGCGCCAGCAGCTTGACGGCGGACGTGGGGCACGGAAACATTCAGTACTTC.

The chain uses TRBV27 and TRBJ2-7; 7 positions agree with TRBD2. The CDR3 totals 14 residues. The V and J ends lost 6 bases and 6 bases, in that order; junction bases with no gene match: 11. Per the germline V gene, CDR1 is MNHEY and CDR2 is SMNVEV (reference sequence). CDR3 loop: CASSSGPRGSEQYF. CDR3 coding DNA: TGTGCCAGCAGCTCTGGGCCCCGCGGGAGCGAGCAGTACTTC.

The genes are TRBV7-8 and TRBJ2-2, with 13 bases that match TRBD2. Germline CDR1 and CDR2: SGHVS and FQNEAQ. The CDR3 length is 20 residues. The trim removed 4 bases at V and 7 bases at J, leaving 18 bases unmatched. The CDR3 region is CASSSPGTSGTPTRGGELFF. The DNA of the CDR3 is TGTGCCAGCAGCTCGCCAGGGACTAGCGGGACCCCAACAAGAGGCGGGGAGCTGTTTTTT.

The rearrangement links TRBV14 to TRBJ2-5, with TRBD1 identical over 8 bases. The CDR3 sequence is 18 residues long. The germline CDR1 and CDR2 sequences are SGHDN and FVKESK. Trimming took 2 bases from V and 1 from J; bases not matched to a gene: 12. In DNA, the CDR3 is TGTGCCAGCAGCCAAACAGGGACAGGCCACCCCACCCAAGAGACCCAGTACTTC. Translation: CASSQTGTGHPTQETQYF.

The chain has TRBV7-9 and TRBJ2-3; the match to TRBD2 covers 10 bases. This CDR3 is built from 16 residues. Germline CDR1 and CDR2: SEHNR and FQNEAQ (reference sequence). With V trimmed by 5 bases and J by 2 bases, 7 bases remained unmatched. CDR3 coding DNA: TGTGCCAGCAGCCGCCAGCGGGAGGGCCCCACAGATACGCAGTATTTT. Protein product: CASSRQREGPTDTQYF. Using reference TRBV7-9 and TRBJ2-3 for the parts outside the CDR3, the full variable domain is DTGVSQNPRHKITKRGQNVTFRCDPISEHNRLYWYRQTLGQGPEFLTYFQNEAQLEKSRLLSDRFSAERPKGSFSTLEIQRTEQGDSAMYLCASSRQREGPTDTQYFGPGTRLTVL.

The chain links TRBV9 to TRBJ2-1, with D possibly TRBD2 on 7 matching bases. This CDR3 has 15 residues. Trimming pared 4 bases from V and 3 bases from J, leaving 14 bases between. Germline V gene sequence: CDR1 SGDLS, CDR2 YYNGEE. The CDR3 here is CASSHGGGHYNEQFF. The CDR3 DNA is TGTGCCAGCAGCCATGGGGGGGGCCACTACAATGAGCAGTTCTTC.

The chain combines TRBV27 with TRBJ2-1; D might be TRBD2 (5 bases). This CDR3 comprises 16 residues. Germline values: CDR1 MNHEY, CDR2 SMNVEV (reference sequence). With 6 bases removed from V and 4 bases from J, the gap between germline ends came to 19 bases. CDR3 sequence (DNA): TGTGCCAGCAGGGGCCGAGCGGCCTTGGGGTACAATGAGCAGTTCTTC. This sequence encodes CASRGRAALGYNEQFF.

This clone was seen just once. V usage is TRBV4-3 and J usage is TRBJ2-7, with 8 positions matching TRBD2. V lost 0 bases, J lost 2 bases, and 9 bases stayed unmatched. The CDR3 has 17 amino acids. Germline V gives CDR1 LGHNA, CDR2 YSLEER. Here the CDR3 reads CASSQDAWREAPYEQYF. CDR3 DNA sequence: TGCGCCAGCAGCCAAGATGCGTGGCGGGAGGCCCCCTACGAGCAGTACTTC.

J is TRBJ2-7 and V is TRBV27, with 11 bases fitting TRBD1. CDR1 MNHEY and CDR2 SMNVEV come from the germline V gene (reference sequence). The CDR3 contains 15 residues. V dropped 5 bases and J dropped 4; count of bases not matched to a gene: 7. CDR3 protein: CASSAAGTGGYEQYF. In DNA, the CDR3 is TGTGCCAGCAGTGCAGCCGGGACAGGGGGGTACGAGCAGTACTTC.

The chain uses TRBV7-2 and TRBJ2-7; TRBD1 is a possible D gene (6 bases). The CDR3 is 15 amino acids. Germline lookup yields CDR1 SGHTA and CDR2 FQGNSA. The V end was cut by 4 bases, the J end by 0 bases, with 13 bases between. CDR3 region: CASSSYGGSSYEQYF. Written as DNA, the CDR3 is TGTGCCAGCAGCTCGTATGGGGGCAGCTCCTACGAGCAGTACTTC.

The V and J genes are TRBV7-2 and TRBJ2-2; TRBD2 matches 16 bases. After removal of 0 bases from V and 1 base from J, the junction contained 5 bases not matched to a gene. The CDR3 extends over 20 amino acids. CDR1 is SGHTA, CDR2 FQGNSA, per germline. CDR3 residues: CASSLAGTSGRAENTGELFF. The CDR3 DNA is TGTGCCAGCAGCTTAGCCGGGACTAGCGGGAGGGCGGAGAACACCGGGGAGCTGTTTTTT.

The chain employs TRBV27 and TRBJ1-2; perhaps TRBD1 as D (6 bases). Trimming took 4 bases from V and 4 from J, leaving 22 bases between them. Germline-derived CDR1 and CDR2 are MNHEY and SMNVEV (reference sequence). The CDR3 runs to 17 residues. The CDR3 loop is CASSSNRVRKPFYGYTF. CDR3 DNA: TGTGCCAGCAGTTCCAACAGGGTCCGTAAGCCTTTCTATGGCTACACCTTC.

This sequence joins TRBV15 and TRBJ2-5; perhaps TRBD2 as D (5 bases). Germline V gives CDR1 LNHNV, CDR2 YYDKDF (reference sequence). The V and J ends lost 8 bases and 3 bases respectively, with 25 bases between them. CDR3 size: 17 residues. CDR3 nucleotides: TGTGCCACCTCGGCCGGGGAAGGGAGCCGACCCGAAGAGACCCAGTACTTC. Translation gives CATSAGEGSRPEETQYF. The entire variable domain, with the rest obtained from reference TRBV15 and TRBJ2-5, is as follows: DAMVIQNPRYQVTQFGKPVTLSCSQTLNHNVMYWYQQKSSQAPKLLFHYYDKDFNNEADTPDNFQSRRPNTSFCFLDIRSPGLGDTAMYLCATSAGEGSRPEETQYFGPGTRLLVL.

The V gene is TRBV2, the J gene TRBJ1-1, with a possible D match to TRBD1 (5 bases). Germline V lookup: CDR1 SNHLY, CDR2 FYNNEI. Trimming took off 2 bases at V and 0 bases at J, with 7 bases between the two ends. This CDR3 region has 14 residues. The CDR3 nucleotides are TGTGCCAGCAGTGAACGGGGGGTGAACACTGAAGCTTTCTTT. Its translation is CASSERGVNTEAFF.

As DNA, the CDR3 is TGTGCCAGCAGCCCGCGTGCGGTCCACACAGATACGCAGTATTTT. Amino acid sequence: CASSPRAVHTDTQYF. This chain links TRBV11-3 with TRBJ2-3; D uncertain. The CDR3 extends over 15 amino acids. Deletions cut 5 bases from V and 2 bases from J, with 14 bases between. The germline gives CDR1 SGHNT, CDR2 YENEEA.

The genes are TRBV27 and TRBJ2-2; a possible D gene is TRBD2 (5 bases). CDR1 and CDR2 from the germline V gene are MNHEY and SMNVEV (reference sequence). V gave up 7 bases and J gave up 7 bases, with 16 bases separating them. CDR3 length: 14 amino acids. This CDR3 reads CASTSKTGSGELFF. The CDR3, as DNA: TGTGCCAGCACCTCCAAGACGGGGAGCGGGGAGCTGTTTTTT.

V gene TRBV4-3 combines with J gene TRBJ2-2, with D possibly being TRBD1 (6 bases). Germline CDR1 reads LGHNA; CDR2 reads YSLEER. This CDR3 has 18 residues. Trimming cost V 3 bases and J 0 bases, with 17 bases left between them. The CDR3 loop is CASSHDDRLRTNTGELFF. For the CDR3, the DNA is TGCGCCAGCAGCCATGATGACAGGTTGCGTACGAACACCGGGGAGCTGTTTTTT.

The rearrangement links TRBV15 to TRBJ1-1, with D maybe TRBD1 (6 bases). Deletions cut 1 base from V and 3 bases from J, with 12 bases between. The CDR3 loop spans 15 amino acids. Germline-derived CDR1 and CDR2 are LNHNV and YYDKDF (reference sequence). The CDR3 protein is CATSRVRGEDTEAFF. CDR3 DNA sequence: TGTGCCACCAGCAGAGTCAGGGGCGAGGACACTGAAGCTTTCTTT.

The chain links TRBV4-3 to TRBJ1-2; D is undetermined. The germline CDR1 and CDR2 sequences are LGHNA and YSLEER. V gave up 4 bases and J gave up 7 bases, with 19 bases separating them. The CDR3 sequence is 15 residues long. The DNA of the CDR3 is TGCGCCAGCAGCCCCGGTTTGGGAGCTAAGAGTGGCTACACCTTC. Its translation: CASSPGLGAKSGYTF.

This clone came up a few times. The V gene is TRBV19, the J gene TRBJ1-4; no definite D call. Trimming pared 3 bases from V and 3 bases from J, leaving 5 bases between. The CDR3 is 13 amino acids. Germline CDR1 and CDR2: LNHDA and SQIVND (reference sequence). CDR3 nucleotides: TGTGCCAGTAGTATGGAGCCTAATGAAAAACTGTTTTTT. Residues: CASSMEPNEKLFF. Drawing the rest from reference TRBV19 and TRBJ1-4, the complete variable domain is DGGITQSPKYLFRKEGQNVTLSCEQNLNHDAMYWYRQDPGQGLRLIYYSQIVNDFQKGDIAEGYSVSREKKESFPLTVTSAQKNPTAFYLCASSMEPNEKLFFGSGTQLSVL.

This clone was observed once. The chain has TRBV6-5 and TRBJ2-7; 8 nucleotides agree with TRBD2. Germline V gene data show CDR1 as MNHEY and CDR2 as SVGAGI. The CDR3 covers 16 residues. The ends lost 4 bases at V and 5 bases at J; junction bases unmatched: 13. DNA of the CDR3: TGTGCCAGCAGTTCTCAGAGCGGGAGATCCCCCCACGAGCAGTACTTC. Encoded protein: CASSSQSGRSPHEQYF.

This chain joins TRBV19 and TRBJ1-1; a weak D match, TRBD1 (5 bases). CDR1 LNHDA and CDR2 SQIVND come from the germline V gene (reference sequence). This CDR3 has 11 amino acids. Trimming shortened V by 9 bases and J by 5 bases, and 10 bases separated the two germline ends. CDR3 in amino acids: CASRAVTEAFF. The CDR3 coding sequence is TGTGCCAGCAGGGCGGTGACTGAAGCTTTCTTT.

V and J are TRBV14 and TRBJ2-5, with 10 nucleotides matching TRBD2. The ends lost 4 bases at V and 4 bases at J; junction bases unmatched: 12. Germline V lookup: CDR1 SGHDN, CDR2 FVKESK. This CDR3 spans 17 amino acids. The CDR3: CASSRLRASGRGETQYF. The CDR3, as DNA: TGTGCCAGCAGCCGATTAAGGGCCAGCGGGAGGGGAGAGACCCAGTACTTC.